What follows is one T cell receptor beta chain and its context. Its antigen remains unidentified. This sample stems from a study of shared clonotypes between healthy human individuals. Study as a whole: Every donor yielded three CD4 naive, three CD4 memory, two CD8 naive and one CD8 memory plate.

Per germline, CDR1 SGHNT and CDR2 YYREEE (reference sequence). The CDR3 length is 16 residues. V shed 0 bases, J shed 3 bases, and the junction held 9 bases outside the gene matches. CD45RO negativity and positive selection for CCR7 defined naive CD8 cells, a population that excluded terminally differentiated effector memory CD45RA+ cells. Libraries were prepared by immunoSEQ multiplex PCR; TCRdb keeps only in-frame clonotypes and omits some of them. The sample has around 2.1 million clones, more than 85% seen once. Study-wide points: Sampling covered blood only; tissue repertoires likely differ. Generally, naive subsets (rather than memory subsets) showed larger estimated richness.

The chain couples TRBV5-4 to TRBJ2-7; TRBD2 matches 7 bases. Input material: naive CD8+ T cells from PBMCs. The sequence was collected from a man between 18 and 29 years old in good health. Some clones in this sample may be carry-over from other donors' samples. Here the CDR3 DNA reads TGTGCCAGCAGCTTGGAAGTGGGAGGGGTGGACTACGAGCAGTACTTC. Protein product: CASSLEVGGVDYEQYF.